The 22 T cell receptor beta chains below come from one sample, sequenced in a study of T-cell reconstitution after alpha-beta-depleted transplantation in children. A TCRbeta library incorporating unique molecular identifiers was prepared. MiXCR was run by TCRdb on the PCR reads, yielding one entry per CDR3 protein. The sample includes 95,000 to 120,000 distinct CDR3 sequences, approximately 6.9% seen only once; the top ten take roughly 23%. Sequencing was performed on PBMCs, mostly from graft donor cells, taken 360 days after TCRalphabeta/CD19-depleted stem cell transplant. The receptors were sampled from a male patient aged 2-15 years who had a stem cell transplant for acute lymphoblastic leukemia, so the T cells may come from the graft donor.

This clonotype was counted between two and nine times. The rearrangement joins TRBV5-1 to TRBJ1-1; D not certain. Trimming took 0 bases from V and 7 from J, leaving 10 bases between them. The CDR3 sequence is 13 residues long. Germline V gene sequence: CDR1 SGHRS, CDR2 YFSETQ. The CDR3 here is CASSLVEKSEAFF. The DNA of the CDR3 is TGCGCCAGCAGCTTGGTGGAGAAGAGTGAAGCTTTCTTT.

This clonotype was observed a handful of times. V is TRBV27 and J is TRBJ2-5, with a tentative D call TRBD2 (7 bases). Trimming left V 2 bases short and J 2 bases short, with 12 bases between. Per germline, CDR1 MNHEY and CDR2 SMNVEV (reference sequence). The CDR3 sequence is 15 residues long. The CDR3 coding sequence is TGTGCCAGCAGTTTAGCGGGGGCCCTACAAGAGACCCAGTACTTC. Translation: CASSLAGALQETQYF.

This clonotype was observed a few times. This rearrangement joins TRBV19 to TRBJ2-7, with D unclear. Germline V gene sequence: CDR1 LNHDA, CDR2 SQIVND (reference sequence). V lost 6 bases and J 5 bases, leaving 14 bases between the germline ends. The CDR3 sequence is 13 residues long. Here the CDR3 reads CASRRRVVNEQYF. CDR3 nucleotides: TGTGCCAGTAGACGACGGGTAGTAAACGAGCAGTACTTC.

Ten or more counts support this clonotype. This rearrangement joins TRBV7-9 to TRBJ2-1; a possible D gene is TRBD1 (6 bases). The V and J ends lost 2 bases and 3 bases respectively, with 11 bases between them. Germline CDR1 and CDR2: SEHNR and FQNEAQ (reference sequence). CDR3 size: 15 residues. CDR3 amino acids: CASSLTDRSYNEQFF. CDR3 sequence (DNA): TGTGCCAGCAGCTTAACAGACAGGAGCTACAATGAGCAGTTCTTC.

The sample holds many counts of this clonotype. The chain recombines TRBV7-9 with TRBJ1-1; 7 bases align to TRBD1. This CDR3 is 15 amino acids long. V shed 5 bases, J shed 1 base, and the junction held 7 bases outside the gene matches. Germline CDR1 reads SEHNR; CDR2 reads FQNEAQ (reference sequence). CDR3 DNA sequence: TGTGCCAGCAGCGTTTCCGGGACAGAGAACACTGAAGCTTTCTTT. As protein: CASSVSGTENTEAFF.

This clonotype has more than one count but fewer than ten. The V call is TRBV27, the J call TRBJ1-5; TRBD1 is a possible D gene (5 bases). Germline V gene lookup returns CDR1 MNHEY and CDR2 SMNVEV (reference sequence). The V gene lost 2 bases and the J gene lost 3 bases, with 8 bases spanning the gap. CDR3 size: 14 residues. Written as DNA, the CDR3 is TGTGCCAGCAGTTTAAAGGGGTTCAATCAGCCCCAGCATTTT. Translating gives CASSLKGFNQPQHF.

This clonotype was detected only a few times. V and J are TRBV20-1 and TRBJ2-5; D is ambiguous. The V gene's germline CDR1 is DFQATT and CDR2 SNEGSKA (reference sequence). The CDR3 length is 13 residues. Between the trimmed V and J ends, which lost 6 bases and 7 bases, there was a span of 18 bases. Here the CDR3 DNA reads TGCAGTGCGCCTCTTTTGACGGTTAGGACCCAGTACTTC. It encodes CSAPLLTVRTQYF.

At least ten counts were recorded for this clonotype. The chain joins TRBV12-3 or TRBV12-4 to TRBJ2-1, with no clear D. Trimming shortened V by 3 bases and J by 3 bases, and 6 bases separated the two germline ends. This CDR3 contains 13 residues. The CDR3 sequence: CASSLSFYNEQFF. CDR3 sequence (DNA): TGTGCCAGCAGTTTGAGTTTCTACAATGAGCAGTTCTTC.

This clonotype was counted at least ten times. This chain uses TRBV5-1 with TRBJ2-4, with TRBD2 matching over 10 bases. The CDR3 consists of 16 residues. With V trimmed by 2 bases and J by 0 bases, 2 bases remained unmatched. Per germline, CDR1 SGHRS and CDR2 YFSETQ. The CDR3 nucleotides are TGCGCCAGCAGCTTAGCTAGCGGGGGAGCCAAAAACATTCAGTACTTC. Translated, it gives CASSLASGGAKNIQYF.

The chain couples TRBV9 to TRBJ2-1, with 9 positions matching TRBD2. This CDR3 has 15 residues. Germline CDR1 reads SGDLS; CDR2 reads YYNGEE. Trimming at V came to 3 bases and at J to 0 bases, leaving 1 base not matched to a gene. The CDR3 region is CASSGSGSSYNEQFF. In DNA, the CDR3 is TGTGCCAGCAGCGGTAGCGGGAGCTCCTACAATGAGCAGTTCTTC.

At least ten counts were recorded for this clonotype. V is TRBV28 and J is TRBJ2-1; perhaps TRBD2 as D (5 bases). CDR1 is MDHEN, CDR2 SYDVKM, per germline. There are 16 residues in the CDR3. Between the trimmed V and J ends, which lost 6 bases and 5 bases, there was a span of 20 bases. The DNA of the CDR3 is TGTGCCAGCAGCGAACCTTCTGGAGGTCCTGACAATGAGCAGTTCTTC. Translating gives CASSEPSGGPDNEQFF.

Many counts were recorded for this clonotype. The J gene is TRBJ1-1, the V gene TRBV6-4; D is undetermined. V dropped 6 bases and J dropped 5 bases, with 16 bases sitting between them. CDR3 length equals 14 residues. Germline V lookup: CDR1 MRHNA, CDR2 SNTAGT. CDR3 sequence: CASSPSSGRTEAFF. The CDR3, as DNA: TGTGCCAGCAGCCCCTCCTCTGGGAGGACTGAAGCTTTCTTT.

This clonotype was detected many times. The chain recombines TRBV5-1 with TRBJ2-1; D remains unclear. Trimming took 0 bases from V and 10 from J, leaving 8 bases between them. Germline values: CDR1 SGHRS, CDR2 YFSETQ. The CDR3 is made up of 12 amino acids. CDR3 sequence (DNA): TGCGCCAGCAGCTTGGCAGCCGGCGAGCAGTTCTTC. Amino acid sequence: CASSLAAGEQFF.

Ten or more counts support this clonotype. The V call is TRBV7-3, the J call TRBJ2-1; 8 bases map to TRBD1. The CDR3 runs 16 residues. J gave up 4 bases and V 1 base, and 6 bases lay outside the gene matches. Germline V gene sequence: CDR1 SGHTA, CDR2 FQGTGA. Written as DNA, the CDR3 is TGTGCCAGCAGCTTAAAACAGGACAGGGATTACAATGAGCAGTTCTTC. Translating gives CASSLKQDRDYNEQFF.

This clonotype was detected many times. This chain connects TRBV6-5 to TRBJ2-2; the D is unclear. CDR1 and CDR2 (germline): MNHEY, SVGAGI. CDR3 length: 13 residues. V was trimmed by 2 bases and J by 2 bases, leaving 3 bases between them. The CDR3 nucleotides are TGTGCCAGCAGTTACCATAACACCGGGGAGCTGTTTTTT. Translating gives CASSYHNTGELFF.

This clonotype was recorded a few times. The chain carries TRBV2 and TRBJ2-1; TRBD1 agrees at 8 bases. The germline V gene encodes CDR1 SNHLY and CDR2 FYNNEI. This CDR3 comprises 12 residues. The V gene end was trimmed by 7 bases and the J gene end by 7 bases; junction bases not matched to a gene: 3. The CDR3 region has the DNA TGTGCCAGCAACCAGGGGGCGAATGAGCAGTTCTTC. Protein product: CASNQGANEQFF.

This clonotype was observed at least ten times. Here the CDR3 reads CSVGTGGRETQYF. In DNA form, the CDR3 reads TGCAGCGTCGGGACAGGGGGCAGGGAGACCCAGTACTTC. The chain joins TRBV29-1 to TRBJ2-5; 12 bases line up with TRBD1. The CDR3 is 13 amino acids. Germline V CDR1 and CDR2: SQVTM, ANQGSEA. V lost 6 bases to trimming and J lost 5 bases; unmatched junction nucleotides: 4.

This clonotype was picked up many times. CDR3 sequence (DNA): TGTGCCACCAGTGATTTTACTAGCGGGAGAGGCGAGCAGTTCTTC. Protein: CATSDFTSGRGEQFF. The V call is TRBV24-1, the J call TRBJ2-1, with 11 bases aligning to TRBD2. The V gene end was trimmed by 1 base and the J gene end by 10 bases; junction bases not matched to a gene: 5. The CDR3 consists of 15 residues. Germline V CDR1 and CDR2: KGHDR, SFDVKD.

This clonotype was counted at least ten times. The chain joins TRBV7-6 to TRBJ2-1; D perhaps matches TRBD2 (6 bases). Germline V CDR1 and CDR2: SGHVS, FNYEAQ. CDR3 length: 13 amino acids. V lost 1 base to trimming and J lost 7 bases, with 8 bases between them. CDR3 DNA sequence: TGTGCCAGCAGCTTAGTGGGACTTAATGAGCAGTTCTTC. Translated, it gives CASSLVGLNEQFF. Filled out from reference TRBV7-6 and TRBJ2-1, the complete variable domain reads GAGVSQSPRYKVTKRGQDVALRCDPISGHVSLYWYRQALGQGPEFLTYFNYEAQQDKSGLPNDRFSAERPEGSISTLTIQRTEQRDSAMYRCASSLVGLNEQFFGPGTRLTVL.

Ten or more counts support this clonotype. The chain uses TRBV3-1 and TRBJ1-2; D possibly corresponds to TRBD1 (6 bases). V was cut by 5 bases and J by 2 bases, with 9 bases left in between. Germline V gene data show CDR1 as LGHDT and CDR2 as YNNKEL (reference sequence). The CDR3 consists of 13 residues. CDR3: CASSFGQNYGYTF. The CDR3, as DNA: TGTGCCAGCAGCTTCGGACAGAACTATGGCTACACCTTC.

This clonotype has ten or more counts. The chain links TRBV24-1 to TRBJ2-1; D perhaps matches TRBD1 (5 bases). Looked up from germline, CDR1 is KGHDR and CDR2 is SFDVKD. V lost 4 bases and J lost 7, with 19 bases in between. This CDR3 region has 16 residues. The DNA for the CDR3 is TGTGCCACCAGTGACCATCGACAAGGGGTACGTAATGAGCAGTTCTTC. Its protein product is CATSDHRQGVRNEQFF.

CDR3 coding DNA: TGTGCCAGCAGCTTAGCCGAGGGCCCCACCAAAAACATTCAGTACTTC. It encodes CASSLAEGPTKNIQYF. V is TRBV7-9 and J is TRBJ2-4; tentatively, D is TRBD2 (5 bases). Trimming left V 0 bases short and J 2 bases short, with 11 bases between. This CDR3 contains 16 residues. The germline CDR1 and CDR2 sequences are SEHNR and FQNEAQ (reference sequence).